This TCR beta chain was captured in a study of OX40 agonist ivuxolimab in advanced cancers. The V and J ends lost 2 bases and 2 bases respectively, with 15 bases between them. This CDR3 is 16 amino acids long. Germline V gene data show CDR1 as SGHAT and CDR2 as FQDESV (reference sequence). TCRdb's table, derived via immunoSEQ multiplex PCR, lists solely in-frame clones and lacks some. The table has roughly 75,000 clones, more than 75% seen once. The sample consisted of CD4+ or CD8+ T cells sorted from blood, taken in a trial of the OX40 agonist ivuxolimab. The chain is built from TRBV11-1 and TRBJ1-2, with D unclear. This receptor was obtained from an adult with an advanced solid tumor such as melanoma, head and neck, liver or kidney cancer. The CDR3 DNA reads TGTGCCAGCAGCTTAACCTCGGGGATGGGGAACTATGGCTACACCTTC. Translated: CASSLTSGMGNYGYTF. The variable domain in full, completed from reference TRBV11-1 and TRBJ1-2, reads EAEVAQSPRYKITEKSQAVAFWCDPISGHATLYWYRQILGQGPELLVQFQDESVVDDSQLPKDRFSAERLKGVDSTLKIQPAELGDSAMYLCASSLTSGMGNYGYTFGSGTRLTVV.